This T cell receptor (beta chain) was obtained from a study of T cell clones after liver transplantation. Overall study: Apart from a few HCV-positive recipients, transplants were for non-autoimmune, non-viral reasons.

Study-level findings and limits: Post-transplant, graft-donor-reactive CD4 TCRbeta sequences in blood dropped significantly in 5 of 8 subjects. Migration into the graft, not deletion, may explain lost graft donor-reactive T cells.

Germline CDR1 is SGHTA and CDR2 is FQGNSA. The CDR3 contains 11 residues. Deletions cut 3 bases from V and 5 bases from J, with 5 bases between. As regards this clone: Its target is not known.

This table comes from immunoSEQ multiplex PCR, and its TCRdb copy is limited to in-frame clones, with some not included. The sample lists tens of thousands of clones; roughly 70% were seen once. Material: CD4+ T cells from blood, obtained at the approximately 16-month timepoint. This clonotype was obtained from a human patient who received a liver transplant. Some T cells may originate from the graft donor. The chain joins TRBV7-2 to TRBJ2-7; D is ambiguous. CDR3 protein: CASSFMNEQYF. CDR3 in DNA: TGTGCCAGCAGCTTTATGAACGAGCAGTACTTC. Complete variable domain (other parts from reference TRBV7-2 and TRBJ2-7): GAGVSQSPSNKVTEKGKDVELRCDPISGHTALYWYRQSLGQGLEFLIYFQGNSAPDKSGLPSDRFSAERTGGSVSTLTIQRTQQEDSAVYLCASSFMNEQYFGPGTRLTVT.